This passage covers 29 T cell receptor beta chains from one sample sequenced in a study of blood T cell repertoires in COVID-19. Generated by immunoSEQ multiplex PCR, the TCRdb table keeps only in-frame clones and is missing some. This repertoire shows more than 15,000 clones, approximately 88% found once; its top ten account for roughly 3.2%. Sequencing used peripheral blood. These receptors all come from a human donor in a cohort sampled during active COVID-19.

The chain uses TRBV5-6 and TRBJ2-7; D might be TRBD2 (5 bases). This CDR3 spans 15 amino acids. Germline V gene sequence: CDR1 SGHDT, CDR2 YYEEEE. Deletions cut 2 bases from V and 5 bases from J, with 17 bases between. CDR3 sequence reads: CASSFSTRTWDEQYF. The DNA for the CDR3 is TGTGCCAGCAGCTTTAGCACCAGGACTTGGGACGAGCAGTACTTC.

The rearrangement links TRBV1 to TRBJ2-3; no DNA check was done on the table's D call, TRBD1. TRBV1 is labeled a pseudogene. This CDR3 has 17 residues. DNA of the CDR3: TGCACCAGCAGCCAAGAGGCAGGGACAGGCGGGTCGGATACGCAGTATTTT. Protein sequence: CTSSQEAGTGGSDTQYF.

The chain couples TRBV7-9 to TRBJ2-1; D might be TRBD2 (6 bases). The CDR3 totals 16 residues. Germline V gives CDR1 SEHNR, CDR2 FQNEAQ (reference sequence). Trimming removed 1 base from V and 6 bases from J, with 16 bases in between. The CDR3 DNA reads TGTGCCAGCAGCTTAGAGTTCGGGCTAGCGTCCAATGAGCAGTTCTTC. Its translation is CASSLEFGLASNEQFF.

The chain couples TRBV10-1 to TRBJ2-7; 9 bases match TRBD1. The CDR3 extends over 14 amino acids. V shed 4 bases, J shed 2 bases, and the junction held 3 bases outside the gene matches. The germline V gene has CDR1 WNHNN and CDR2 SYGVQD (reference sequence). As DNA, the CDR3 is TGCGCCAGCAGTGCCGGGACAGGGCCCTACGAGCAGTACTTC. It translates to CASSAGTGPYEQYF.

The chain carries TRBV9 and TRBJ2-7; tentative D call: TRBD1 (6 bases). The V and J ends lost 0 bases and 0 bases respectively, with 7 bases between them. From germline, CDR1 is SGDLS and CDR2 YYNGEE. CDR3 length equals 14 residues. CDR3 in amino acids: CASSVGGLSYEQYF. CDR3 DNA sequence: TGTGCCAGCAGCGTAGGGGGGCTCTCCTACGAGCAGTACTTC.

The table lists this clone with a few counts. The rearrangement joins TRBV3-1 (or the pseudogene TRBV3-2) to TRBJ1-1; no clear D. The germline V gene has CDR1 LGHDT and CDR2 YNNKEL (reference sequence). The CDR3 length is 13 residues. V was clipped by 3 bases and J by 3 bases, with 8 bases between them. DNA of the CDR3: TGTGCCAGCAGCCAGGGTAGCGACACTGAAGCTTTCTTT. Its translation is CASSQGSDTEAFF.

J is TRBJ2-7 and V is TRBV5-6; D not resolved. Per the germline V gene, CDR1 is SGHDT and CDR2 is YYEEEE. V lost 0 bases, J lost 7 bases, and 5 bases lay in between. This CDR3 is 11 amino acids long. CDR3 in DNA: TGTGCCAGCAGCTTGGGCGCGGAGCAGTACTTC. It codes for CASSLGAEQYF.

V usage is TRBV15 and J usage is TRBJ2-7; possibly TRBD1 for D (5 bases). Trimming shortened V by 0 bases and J by 3 bases, and 12 bases separated the two germline ends. The CDR3 has 15 amino acids. The germline V gene has CDR1 LNHNV and CDR2 YYDKDF (reference sequence). The CDR3 nucleotides read TGTGCCACCAGCAGAGATCGAGACAGCTACTACGAGCAGTACTTC. Its protein product is CATSRDRDSYYEQYF.

This chain connects TRBV5-5 to TRBJ2-7; 9 nucleotides line up with TRBD1. Unmatched junction bases numbered 3, after V lost 0 bases and J lost 2 bases. This CDR3 is 15 amino acids long. Germline V lookup: CDR1 SGHKS, CDR2 YYEKEE (reference sequence). The chain's CDR3 is CASSLGQGVTYEQYF. The CDR3 DNA is TGTGCCAGCAGCTTGGGACAGGGGGTCACCTACGAGCAGTACTTC.

The CDR3 nucleotides read TGTGCCAGCGGGAGCAGCCTCTGGGTGTACAATGAGCAGTTCTTC. The encoded protein is CASGSSLWVYNEQFF. This chain links TRBV6-5 with TRBJ2-1; D is possibly TRBD2 (5 bases). Trimming took off 8 bases at V and 4 bases at J, with 18 bases between the two ends. The CDR3 is 15 residues long. Per the germline V gene, CDR1 is MNHEY and CDR2 is SVGAGI.

The V call is TRBV6-6, the J call TRBJ2-5; D is possibly TRBD1 (5 bases). The germline V gene encodes CDR1 MNHNY and CDR2 SVGAGI (reference sequence). The CDR3 runs 16 residues. V was trimmed by 0 bases and J by 3 bases, leaving 14 bases between them. In nucleotides, the CDR3 is TGTGCCAGCAGTTACTCTTGGGCGACAGCAGAAGAGACCCAGTACTTC. Residues: CASSYSWATAEETQYF.

CDR3 residues: CASSLSGQGDYGYTF. In nucleotides, the CDR3 is TGTGCCAGCAGTTTATCAGGCCAGGGTGACTATGGCTACACCTTC. The V gene is TRBV27, the J gene TRBJ1-2; D possibly corresponds to TRBD1 (5 bases). Germline V CDR1 and CDR2: MNHEY, SMNVEV (reference sequence). Trimming shortened V by 0 bases and J by 3 bases, and 11 bases separated the two germline ends. This CDR3 has 15 amino acids.

The chain has TRBV2 and TRBJ1-1; 7 bases match TRBD1. With 6 bases clipped from V and 6 bases from J, the junction kept 4 bases outside the gene matches. Per germline, CDR1 SNHLY and CDR2 FYNNEI. The CDR3 consists of 12 residues. This chain's CDR3 is CASRQGTAEAFF. The CDR3 bases are TGTGCCAGCAGGCAGGGGACAGCTGAAGCTTTCTTT.

V usage is TRBV2 and J usage is TRBJ2-1, with TRBD2 matching over 9 bases. The CDR3 length is 13 residues. V lost 6 bases to trimming and J lost 7 bases; unmatched junction nucleotides: 4. Germline V gives CDR1 SNHLY, CDR2 FYNNEI. CDR3 region: CASRMREGNEQFF. The CDR3 bases are TGTGCCAGCAGGATGCGGGAGGGGAATGAGCAGTTCTTC.

The gene calls are TRBV18 and TRBJ1-1; unclear D gene. Trimming took off 4 bases at V and 10 bases at J, with 13 bases between the two ends. The CDR3 covers 12 residues. Germline CDR1 and CDR2: KGHSH and LQKENI. CDR3 sequence reads: CASSQSGRGAFF. In nucleotides, the CDR3 is TGTGCCAGCTCACAGTCCGGGCGGGGAGCTTTCTTT.

This sequence joins TRBV9 and TRBJ1-1; D ambiguous. Germline CDR1 SGDLS, CDR2 YYNGEE. The CDR3 covers 13 residues. The V gene lost 3 bases and the J gene lost 0 bases, with 6 bases spanning the gap. DNA of the CDR3: TGTGCCAGCAGCGAGTCTATGAACACTGAAGCTTTCTTT. This gives the protein CASSESMNTEAFF.

Concerning this clone: Other DNA sequences of this sample code for an identical CDR3. The V gene is TRBV7-9, the J gene TRBJ2-7; D is possibly TRBD2 (5 bases). CDR1 and CDR2 (germline): SEHNR, FQNEAQ (reference sequence). CDR3 size: 14 residues. The germline V and J ends were trimmed by 0 bases and 2 bases, with 8 bases remaining between them. The CDR3 sequence is CASSLAGAAYEQYF. The CDR3, as DNA: TGTGCCAGCAGCTTAGCGGGAGCGGCCTACGAGCAGTACTTC.

The rearrangement uses TRBV10-1 and TRBJ2-1; D remains ambiguous. Germline lookup yields CDR1 WNHNN and CDR2 SYGVQD (reference sequence). This CDR3 has 14 amino acids. The germline V and J ends were trimmed by 4 bases and 6 bases, with 13 bases remaining between them. The CDR3 DNA is TGCGCCAGCAGTGTGCGCGGATCCATCAATGAGCAGTTCTTC. This encodes CASSVRGSINEQFF.

The V and J genes are TRBV18 and TRBJ1-1, with 9 bases fitting TRBD1. From germline, CDR1 is KGHSH and CDR2 LQKENI. The CDR3 is 13 amino acids. The trim removed 6 bases at V and 6 bases at J, leaving 5 bases unmatched. CDR3 in DNA: TGTGCCAGCTCTCTAGACAGGGGGGCTGAAGCTTTCTTT. Translating it yields CASSLDRGAEAFF.

The chain employs TRBV5-1 and TRBJ2-2; 11 nucleotides match TRBD2. This CDR3 comprises 19 residues. Germline V gene data show CDR1 as SGHRS and CDR2 as YFSETQ. The ends lost 6 bases at V and 1 base at J; junction bases unmatched: 14. The CDR3 region has the DNA TGCGCCAGCAACCAATGGGGGCCACTAGCGGGAGTGAACACCGGGGAGCTGTTTTTT. This gives the protein CASNQWGPLAGVNTGELFF. The variable domain in full, with the rest retrieved from reference TRBV5-1 and TRBJ2-2, is KAGVTQTPRYLIKTRGQQVTLSCSPISGHRSVSWYQQTPGQGLQFLFEYFSETQRNKGNFPGRFSGRQFSNSRSEMNVSTLELGDSALYLCASNQWGPLAGVNTGELFFGEGSRLTVL.

The chain joins TRBV7-8 to TRBJ1-3; 10 positions match TRBD1. With 8 bases clipped from V and 3 bases from J, the junction kept 13 bases outside the gene matches. This CDR3 comprises 17 residues. Germline loops: CDR1 SGHVS, CDR2 FQNEAQ. CDR3 coding DNA: TGTGCCAGCGGCCTGGGATGGGGACAGGGGTTTGGAAACACCATATATTTT. Translation gives CASGLGWGQGFGNTIYF.

The J gene is TRBJ2-7, the V gene TRBV4-1, with 7 bases fitting TRBD1. The trim removed 2 bases at V and 0 bases at J, leaving 7 bases unmatched. Germline CDR1 reads MGHRA; CDR2 reads YSYEKL. CDR3 length: 16 amino acids. This CDR3 reads CASSQPPQGHSYEQYF. The DNA for the CDR3 is TGCGCCAGCAGCCAACCGCCACAGGGGCACTCCTACGAGCAGTACTTC.

This clone turned up a few times. The chain carries TRBV5-1 and TRBJ2-3, with a tentative D call TRBD1 (5 bases). The CDR3 runs 12 residues. CDR1 and CDR2 from the germline V gene are SGHRS and YFSETQ. Trimming stripped 6 bases from V and 5 bases from J, with 10 bases between. As DNA, the CDR3 is TGCGCCAGCACGGGCCAGGGAGATACGCAGTATTTT. This gives the protein CASTGQGDTQYF.

This clone was counted once. The rearrangement uses TRBV11-2 and TRBJ1-1; 8 nucleotides agree with TRBD1. Unmatched junction bases numbered 14, after V lost 1 base and J lost 10 bases. The CDR3 runs 16 residues. CDR1 is SGHAT, CDR2 FQNNGV, per germline. CDR3: CASSLGMGTGGAVAFF. CDR3 sequence (DNA): TGTGCCAGCAGCTTAGGGATGGGTACAGGGGGAGCGGTAGCTTTCTTT.

The rearrangement links TRBV5-1 to TRBJ1-2, with 7 bases aligning to TRBD1. Germline CDR1 and CDR2: SGHRS and YFSETQ. This CDR3 has 16 amino acids. Trimming took 1 base from V and 4 from J; bases not matched to a gene: 10. The CDR3 DNA reads as TGCGCCAGCAGCTTGATTCCGACAGGGACCAGCTATGGCTACACCTTC. Translated: CASSLIPTGTSYGYTF.

The chain uses TRBV19 and TRBJ1-1; possible D gene TRBD1, 6 bases. Trimming stripped 6 bases from V and 5 bases from J, with 13 bases between. Germline V CDR1 and CDR2: LNHDA, SQIVND (reference sequence). CDR3 length equals 13 residues. CDR3 DNA sequence: TGTGCCAGTAGCCTACAGGGAAAGACTGAAGCTTTCTTT. This sequence encodes CASSLQGKTEAFF.

The chain uses TRBV7-9 and TRBJ2-1, with D possibly matching TRBD1 (5 bases). The CDR3 runs 18 residues. Trimming cost V 3 bases and J 1 base, with 19 bases left between them. Germline CDR1 SEHNR, CDR2 FQNEAQ (reference sequence). CDR3 sequence (DNA): TGTGCCAGCAGCTTGGGGCAGGGCGTTGACGGGTCCTACAATGAGCAGTTCTTC. It is translated as CASSLGQGVDGSYNEQFF.

This clone was found a few times. This chain links TRBV2 with TRBJ2-7, with D uncertain. Per the germline V gene, CDR1 is SNHLY and CDR2 is FYNNEI. This CDR3 contains 12 residues. With 5 bases removed from V and 0 bases from J, the gap between germline ends came to 5 bases. Written as DNA, the CDR3 is TGTGCCAGCAGTCCCAACTCCTACGAGCAGTACTTC. Protein: CASSPNSYEQYF.

This clone occurred once. V gene TRBV28 combines with J gene TRBJ1-2, with a possible D match to TRBD1 (5 bases). This CDR3 spans 14 amino acids. With 3 bases removed from V and 5 bases from J, the gap between germline ends came to 13 bases. Germline V gene lookup returns CDR1 MDHEN and CDR2 SYDVKM. CDR3 loop: CASSFSQGQYGYTF. In nucleotides, the CDR3 is TGTGCCAGCAGTTTTTCCCAGGGCCAATATGGCTACACCTTC.